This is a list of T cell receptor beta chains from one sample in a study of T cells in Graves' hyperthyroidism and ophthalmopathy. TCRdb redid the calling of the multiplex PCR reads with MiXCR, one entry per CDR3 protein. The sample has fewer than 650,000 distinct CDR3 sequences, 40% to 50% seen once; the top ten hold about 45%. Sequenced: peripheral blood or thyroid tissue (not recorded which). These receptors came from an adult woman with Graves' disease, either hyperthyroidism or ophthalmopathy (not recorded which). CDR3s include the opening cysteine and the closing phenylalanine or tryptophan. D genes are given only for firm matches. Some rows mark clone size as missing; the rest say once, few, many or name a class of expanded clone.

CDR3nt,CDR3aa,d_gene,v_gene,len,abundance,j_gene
TGTGCCAGCAGCCCTCGTACAGGGACCGGGGAGCTGTTTTTT,CASSPRTGTGELFF,-,TRBV12-3/TRBV12-4,14,many,TRBJ2-2
TGTGCCAGTAGTCCCTTCCAGAACCAACAGTTCTTC,CASSPFQNQQFF,-,TRBV19,12,-,TRBJ2-1
TGCGCCAGCAGCCCGGACAGGGCCACCGGGGAGCTGTTTTTT,CASSPDRATGELFF,TRBD1,TRBV4-1,14,many,TRBJ2-2
TGTGCCAGCAGTTACTCGATAGGGGGCGCTAACTATGGCTACACCTTC,CASSYSIGGANYGYTF,TRBD1,TRBV6-5,16,-,TRBJ1-2
TGCGCCAGCAGCTTCGAGACAGGGGGACAGCCCCAGCATTTT,CASSFETGGQPQHF,TRBD1,TRBV5-1,14,-,TRBJ1-5
TGCAGCGCTGACCGCCCAGAGAACACTGAAGCTTTCTTT,CSADRPENTEAFF,-,TRBV29-1,13,-,TRBJ1-1
TGTGCCGGAGGCGGGAGTGCTCACGAGCAGTACTTC,CAGGGSAHEQYF,TRBD2,TRBV2,12,few,TRBJ2-7
TGTGCCAGCAGTTACTCAGGGGAGAACACTGAAGCTTTCTTT,CASSYSGENTEAFF,-,TRBV6-5,14,many,TRBJ1-1
TGTGCCAGCAGCCCAGGAAGGAGTGGCGCTTTCTTT,CASSPGRSGAFF,-,TRBV7-9,12,-,TRBJ1-1
TGCAGTCCCAGCCGCCAGTTGGGGACTGAAGCTTTCTTT,CSPSRQLGTEAFF,-,TRBV20-1,13,-,TRBJ1-1
TGTGCCACCAGCAGAGGGGACAGTGAGACCGGGGAGCTGTTTTTT,CATSRGDSETGELFF,TRBD1,TRBV15,15,many,TRBJ2-2
TGTGCCACCAGCAGAAAGAGGGCTAGCGGGAAAATGGGTAGGAACGAGCAGTACTTC,CATSRKRASGKMGRNEQYF,TRBD2,TRBV15,19,many,TRBJ2-7
TGTGCCATCAGGGGAGGGATGAATCAGCCCCAGCATTTT,CAIRGGMNQPQHF,-,TRBV10-3,13,once,TRBJ1-5
TGTGCCAGCAGCAGCTGGACAGGTTCGGGGGAGCAGTACTTC,CASSSWTGSGEQYF,TRBD1,TRBV10-2,14,-,TRBJ2-7
TGTGCCAGTAGTTCTCTCGGGTCTAGGGAACCGAACACCGGGGAGCTGTTTTTT,CASSSLGSREPNTGELFF,-,TRBV19,18,-,TRBJ2-2
TGTGCCAGCAGCTTGACAGGGGGCCAGCTATCAACTAATGAAAAACTGTTTTTT,CASSLTGGQLSTNEKLFF,TRBD1,TRBV7-9,18,-,TRBJ1-4
TGTGCCAGCAGTTTCCGCTATGGCTACACCTTC,CASSFRYGYTF,-,TRBV28,11,many,TRBJ1-2
TGTGCCAGCAGCGCCCGGACGGAAACTAATGAAAAACTGTTTTTT,CASSARTETNEKLFF,-,TRBV5-4,15,many,TRBJ1-4
TGCAGTGCTAGCGGCGAGACCCAGTACTTC,CSASGETQYF,-,TRBV20-1,10,many,TRBJ2-5
TGTGCCAGCAGCTTTGCGCAGACGAGGGGAAGCGTCAGGGATCGGCCCCAGCATTTT,CASSFAQTRGSVRDRPQHF,-,TRBV7-8,19,once,TRBJ1-5
TGCGCCAGCAGCTTGGGGCCGAACACTGAAGCTTTCTTT,CASSLGPNTEAFF,-,TRBV5-1,13,many,TRBJ1-1
TGTGCCAGCAGCTTAGAGCCTTACGAGCAGTACTTC,CASSLEPYEQYF,-,TRBV7-9,12,many,TRBJ2-7
TGTGCCAGCAGCCATTCCGGGACACAGAATCAGCCCCAGCATTTT,CASSHSGTQNQPQHF,-,TRBV4-2,15,many,TRBJ1-5
TGTGCCAGCAGCTTAGCTCCCGGACAGGGGCGGACTGAAGCTTTCTTT,CASSLAPGQGRTEAFF,TRBD1,TRBV7-2,16,many,TRBJ1-1
TGCAGCGCTTTACAGGGGAGCTATGGCTACACCTTC,CSALQGSYGYTF,TRBD1,TRBV29-1,12,many,TRBJ1-2
TGTGCCATCAGTGGTTGGAGCAATCAGCCCCAGCATTTT,CAISGWSNQPQHF,-,TRBV10-3,13,-,TRBJ1-5
TGTGCCAGCGCTGAGAGGGCATTTAATTCACCCCTCCACTTT,CASAERAFNSPLHF,-,TRBV6-4,14,many,TRBJ1-6
TGTGCCAGCAGCCAAGCCCGGGACAGGGCCTACGAGCAGTACTTC,CASSQARDRAYEQYF,TRBD1,TRBV4-2,15,many,TRBJ2-7
TGTGCCATCAGTGATGGGACAGGGGAGCTGTTTTTT,CAISDGTGELFF,-,TRBV10-3,12,-,TRBJ2-2
TGCAGCGTTGAACGGGGACAGAGCTATGGCTACACCTTC,CSVERGQSYGYTF,TRBD1,TRBV29-1,13,many,TRBJ1-2
TGTGCCAGCAGTGGTCGTGCGGGACAGCCAACCATGAACACTGAAGCTTTCTTT,CASSGRAGQPTMNTEAFF,TRBD1,TRBV7-6,18,few,TRBJ1-1
TGTGCCAGCAGCTCTGACAGGAACTACGAGCAGTACTTC,CASSSDRNYEQYF,-,TRBV7-9,13,many,TRBJ2-7
TGCGCCAGCAGCTTGGATCCATTCCCCGTAGGCGACGAGCAGTACTTC,CASSLDPFPVGDEQYF,-,TRBV5-1,16,many,TRBJ2-7
TGCAGTGCTCCAATACAGGGGGCGAGCTTCTATGGCTACACCTTC,CSAPIQGASFYGYTF,TRBD1,TRBV20-1,15,many,TRBJ1-2
TGTGCCACCAGCAGCTTGGTACTAGCGGGACAAGAGACCCAGTACTTC,CATSSLVLAGQETQYF,TRBD2,TRBV15,16,-,TRBJ2-5
TGTGCCAGCAGCCACCGGGTGGGGGAATACGAGCAGTACTTC,CASSHRVGEYEQYF,-,TRBV7-3,14,-,TRBJ2-7
TGTGCCACCAGCTACAACGCTAACTATGGCTACACCTTC,CATSYNANYGYTF,-,TRBV10-3,13,-,TRBJ1-2
TGCAGTGCCCCCTTAGCGGGAAGCTACGAGCAGTACTTC,CSAPLAGSYEQYF,TRBD2,TRBV20-1,13,many,TRBJ2-7
TGTGCCATCAGAGGGACAGGGACGGTCCAAGACGAGCAGTACTTC,CAIRGTGTVQDEQYF,TRBD1,TRBV10-3,15,-,TRBJ2-7
TGCGCCAGCAGCCAAGACTGGACAGGCGTGTTCCATGGCTACACCTTC,CASSQDWTGVFHGYTF,TRBD1,TRBV4-3,16,many,TRBJ1-2
TGCAGCGGAGGGGATAGCAATCAGCCCCAGTACTTC,CSGGDSNQPQYF,-,TRBV29-1,12,-,TRBJ2-5
TGTGCCAGCAGCCAAGATCAGGGGGCGGGTGAAAAACTGTTTTTT,CASSQDQGAGEKLFF,TRBD1,TRBV3-1,15,-,TRBJ1-4
TGTGCCAGCAGCTTAGCGGGACCATACACTGAAGCTTTCTTT,CASSLAGPYTEAFF,-,TRBV7-9,14,many,TRBJ1-1
TGCAGCGTTGAGTTTGGGGTCTCTGAAGCTTTCTTT,CSVEFGVSEAFF,-,TRBV29-1,12,-,TRBJ1-1
TGCGCCAGCAGCGAAAACGGACAGTCCAATCAGCCCCAGCATTTT,CASSENGQSNQPQHF,-,TRBV5-1,15,-,TRBJ1-5
TGTGCCAGCTCACCACCGGGGGTAATCTACGAGCAGTACTTC,CASSPPGVIYEQYF,-,TRBV7-9,14,few,TRBJ2-7
TGTGCCAGCAGGGGACAGGGGGTGAGAGAGACCCAGTACTTC,CASRGQGVRETQYF,TRBD1,TRBV2,14,many,TRBJ2-5
TGCGCCAGCAGCTTGGAAGGCCCGTTTGAAGAGACCCAGTACTTC,CASSLEGPFEETQYF,-,TRBV5-1,15,-,TRBJ2-5
TGTGCCAGCACCAAGACAGGCGTCAACACTGAAGCTTTCTTT,CASTKTGVNTEAFF,-,TRBV6-5,14,once,TRBJ1-1
TGTGCCAGCAGCCTGGGGAGGACTAGCGGGAGGAGGAAGGACGAGCAGTACTTC,CASSLGRTSGRRKDEQYF,TRBD2,TRBV12-3/TRBV12-4,18,once,TRBJ2-7
TGTGCCAGCAGCTTTGGGGGACGGACCTACGAGCAGTACTTC,CASSFGGRTYEQYF,-,TRBV2,14,-,TRBJ2-7
TGTGCCAGCAGTCCCTTGGGAGGGATGAATTCACCCCTCCACTTT,CASSPLGGMNSPLHF,-,TRBV27,15,-,TRBJ1-6
TGTGCCAGCAGCAGAGGGACCTATCAAGAGACCCAGTACTTC,CASSRGTYQETQYF,-,TRBV7-2,14,-,TRBJ2-5
TGTGCCAGCAGCTTAAGCACTGAAGCTTTCTTT,CASSLSTEAFF,-,TRBV7-9,11,many,TRBJ1-1
TGTGCCAGCTCACCACGTCTAGCCGCAAAAAACACCGGGGAGCTGTTTTTT,CASSPRLAAKNTGELFF,-,TRBV9,17,once,TRBJ2-2